This T cell receptor (beta chain) originates from a study of T cells in Graves' hyperthyroidism and ophthalmopathy. Trimming took off 3 bases at V and 0 bases at J, with 15 bases between the two ends. The CDR3 is 16 residues long. Looked up from germline, CDR1 is SEHNR and CDR2 is FQNEAQ (reference sequence). RNA transcripts yielded amplified TCR beta CDR3 regions. The HTBI primer set served for first-round RT-PCR of the TCR CDR3. MiXCR, applied by TCRdb to the multiplex PCR reads, yields one record per CDR3 protein. The sample has under 700,000 distinct CDR3 sequences, over 15% seen once. This chain uses TRBV7-9 with TRBJ2-7; D perhaps matches TRBD1 (6 bases). The origin of this receptor is a woman between 18 and 30 years old with Graves' hyperthyroidism. Sequencing was done on a sample of blood. CDR3 nucleotides: TGTGCCAGCAGCTTGGGCACCGGGACATACTCCTACGAGCAGTACTTC. Translating it yields CASSLGTGTYSYEQYF.